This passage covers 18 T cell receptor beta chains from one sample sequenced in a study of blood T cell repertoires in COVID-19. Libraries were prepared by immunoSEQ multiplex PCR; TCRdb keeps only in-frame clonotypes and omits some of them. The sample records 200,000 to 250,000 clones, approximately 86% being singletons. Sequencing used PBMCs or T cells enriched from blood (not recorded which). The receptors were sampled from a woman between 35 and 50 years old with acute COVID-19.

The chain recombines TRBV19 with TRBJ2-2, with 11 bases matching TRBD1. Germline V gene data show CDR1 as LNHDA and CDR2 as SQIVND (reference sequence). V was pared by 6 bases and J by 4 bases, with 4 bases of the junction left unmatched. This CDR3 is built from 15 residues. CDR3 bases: TGTGCCAGTAGAGGACAGGGGGCCGGCACCGGGGAGCTGTTTTTT. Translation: CASRGQGAGTGELFF.

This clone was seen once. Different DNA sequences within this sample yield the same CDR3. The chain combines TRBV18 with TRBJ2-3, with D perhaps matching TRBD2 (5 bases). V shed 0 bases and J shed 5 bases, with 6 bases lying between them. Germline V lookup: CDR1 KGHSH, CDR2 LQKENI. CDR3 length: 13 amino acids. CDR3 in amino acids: CASSPPSVDTQYF. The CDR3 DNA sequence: TGTGCCAGCTCACCACCTAGCGTAGATACGCAGTATTTT.

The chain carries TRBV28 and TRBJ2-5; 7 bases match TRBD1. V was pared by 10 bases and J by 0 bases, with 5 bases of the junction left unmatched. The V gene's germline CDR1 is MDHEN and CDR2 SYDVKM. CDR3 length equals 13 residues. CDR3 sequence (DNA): TGTGCCACCAACGACAGGGACCAAGAGACCCAGTACTTC. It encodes CATNDRDQETQYF.

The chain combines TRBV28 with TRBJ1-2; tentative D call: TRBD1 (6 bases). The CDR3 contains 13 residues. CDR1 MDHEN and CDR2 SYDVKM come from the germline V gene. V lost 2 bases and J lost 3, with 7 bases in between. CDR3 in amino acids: CASSLNRDYGYTF. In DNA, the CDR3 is TGTGCCAGCAGTTTAAACAGGGACTATGGCTACACCTTC.

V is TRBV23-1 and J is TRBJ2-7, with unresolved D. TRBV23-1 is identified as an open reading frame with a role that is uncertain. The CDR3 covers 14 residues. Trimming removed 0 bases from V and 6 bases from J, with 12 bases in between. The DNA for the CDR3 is TGCGCCAGCAGTCAATCGGGCCCTGGGTGCGAGCAGTACTTC. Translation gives CASSQSGPGCEQYF.

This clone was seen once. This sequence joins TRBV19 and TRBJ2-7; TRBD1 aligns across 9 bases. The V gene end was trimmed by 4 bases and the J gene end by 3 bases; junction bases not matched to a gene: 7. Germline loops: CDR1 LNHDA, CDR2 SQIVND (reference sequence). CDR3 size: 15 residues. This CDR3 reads CASSTGTGYLYEQYF. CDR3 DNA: TGTGCCAGTAGTACAGGGACAGGGTACCTCTACGAGCAGTACTTC.

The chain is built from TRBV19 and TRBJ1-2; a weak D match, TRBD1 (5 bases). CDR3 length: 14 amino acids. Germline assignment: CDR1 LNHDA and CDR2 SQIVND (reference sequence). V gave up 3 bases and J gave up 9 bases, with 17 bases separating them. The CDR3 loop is CASSMNSGTARYTF. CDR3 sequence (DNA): TGTGCCAGTAGTATGAACTCCGGGACTGCACGCTACACCTTC.

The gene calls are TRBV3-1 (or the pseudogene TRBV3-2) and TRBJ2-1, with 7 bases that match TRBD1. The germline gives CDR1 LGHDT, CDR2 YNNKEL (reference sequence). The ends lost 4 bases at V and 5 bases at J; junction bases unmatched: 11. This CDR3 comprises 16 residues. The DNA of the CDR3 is TGTGCCAGCAGCCGACAGGGTCCGAGCTTAGACAATGAGCAGTTCTTC. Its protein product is CASSRQGPSLDNEQFF.

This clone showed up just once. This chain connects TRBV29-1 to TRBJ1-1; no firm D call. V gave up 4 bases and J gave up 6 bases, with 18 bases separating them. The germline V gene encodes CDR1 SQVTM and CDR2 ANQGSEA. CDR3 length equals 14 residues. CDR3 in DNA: TGCAGCGTTGGCGGATTCGGAACTCGCGCTGAAGCTTTCTTT. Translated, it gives CSVGGFGTRAEAFF.

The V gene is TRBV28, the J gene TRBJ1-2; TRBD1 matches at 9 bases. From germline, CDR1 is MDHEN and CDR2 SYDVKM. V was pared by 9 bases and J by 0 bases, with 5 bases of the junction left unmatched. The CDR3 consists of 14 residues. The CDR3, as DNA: TGTGCCAGTTACCGGGACAGGGCTAACTATGGCTACACCTTC. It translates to CASYRDRANYGYTF.

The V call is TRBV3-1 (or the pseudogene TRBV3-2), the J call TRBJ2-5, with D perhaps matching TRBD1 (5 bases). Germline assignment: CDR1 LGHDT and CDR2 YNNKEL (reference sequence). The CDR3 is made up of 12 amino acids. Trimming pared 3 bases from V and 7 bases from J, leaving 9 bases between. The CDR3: CASSQDMGTQYF. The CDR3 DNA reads TGTGCCAGCAGCCAGGACATGGGGACCCAGTACTTC.

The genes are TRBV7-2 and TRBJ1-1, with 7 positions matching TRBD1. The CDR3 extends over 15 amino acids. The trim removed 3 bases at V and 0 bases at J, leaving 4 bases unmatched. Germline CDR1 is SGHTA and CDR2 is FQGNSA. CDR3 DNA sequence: TGTGCCAGCAGCTTCCGGACAGGTTTGAACACTGAAGCTTTCTTT. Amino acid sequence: CASSFRTGLNTEAFF.

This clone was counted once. CDR3 DNA sequence: TGTGCCAGCACCTCCGGGACTAGGGCTTTAGGGACCCAGTACTTC. Translation: CASTSGTRALGTQYF. V usage is TRBV28 and J usage is TRBJ2-5; 8 positions agree with TRBD2. The trim removed 7 bases at V and 7 bases at J, leaving 14 bases unmatched. There are 15 residues in the CDR3. Germline V gene sequence: CDR1 MDHEN, CDR2 SYDVKM. Complete variable domain (other parts from reference TRBV28 and TRBJ2-5): DVKVTQSSRYLVKRTGEKVFLECVQDMDHENMFWYRQDPGLGLRLIYFSYDVKMKEKGDIPEGYSVSREKKERFSLILESASTNQTSMYLCASTSGTRALGTQYFGPGTRLLVL.

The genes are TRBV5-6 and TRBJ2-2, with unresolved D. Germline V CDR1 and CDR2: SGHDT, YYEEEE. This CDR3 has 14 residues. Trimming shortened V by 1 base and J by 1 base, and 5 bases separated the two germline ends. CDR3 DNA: TGTGCCAGCAGCTTGTACTGGAACACCGGGGAGCTGTTTTTT. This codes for CASSLYWNTGELFF.

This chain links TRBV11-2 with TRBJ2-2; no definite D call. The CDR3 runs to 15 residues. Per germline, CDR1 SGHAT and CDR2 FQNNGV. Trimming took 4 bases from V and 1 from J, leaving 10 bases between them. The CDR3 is CASSWRLQNTGELFF. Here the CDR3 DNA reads TGTGCCAGCAGCTGGCGGTTACAGAACACCGGGGAGCTGTTTTTT.

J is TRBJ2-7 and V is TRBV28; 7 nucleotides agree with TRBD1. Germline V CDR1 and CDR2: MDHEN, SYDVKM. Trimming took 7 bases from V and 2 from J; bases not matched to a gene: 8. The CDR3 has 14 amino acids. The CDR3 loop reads CASNSYRGTYEQYF. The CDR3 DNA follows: TGTGCCAGCAACTCCTACAGGGGCACCTACGAGCAGTACTTC. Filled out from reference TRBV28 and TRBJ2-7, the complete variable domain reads DVKVTQSSRYLVKRTGEKVFLECVQDMDHENMFWYRQDPGLGLRLIYFSYDVKMKEKGDIPEGYSVSREKKERFSLILESASTNQTSMYLCASNSYRGTYEQYFGPGTRLTVT.

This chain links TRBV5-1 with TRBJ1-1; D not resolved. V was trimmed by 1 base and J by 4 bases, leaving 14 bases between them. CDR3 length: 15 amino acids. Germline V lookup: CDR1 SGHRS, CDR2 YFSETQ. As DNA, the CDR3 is TGCGCCAGCAGCTTGATGCGGGAGTGGGGCACTGAAGCTTTCTTT. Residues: CASSLMREWGTEAFF.

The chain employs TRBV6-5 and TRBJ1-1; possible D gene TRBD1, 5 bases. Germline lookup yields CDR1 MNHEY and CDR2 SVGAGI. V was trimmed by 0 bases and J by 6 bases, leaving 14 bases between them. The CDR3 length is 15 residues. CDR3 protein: CASSYSIQVSAEAFF. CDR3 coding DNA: TGTGCCAGCAGTTACTCGATACAGGTCTCCGCTGAAGCTTTCTTT.